The clone carrying this TCR beta chain was detected ten times or more. Its antigen is not known. CD4+ naive, central memory, regulatory and stem cell-like memory cells were sorted via CD45RO/CCR7/CD25/CD127/CD95/CD27. The data are from a study of beta chain features in type 1 diabetes. Background on the study: What patients shared with healthy donors was a similar profile of age, gender and cell yields. Notes on the study in general: Researchers report that Type 1 diabetes patients had moderately but significantly shorter TCRB CDR3s across all four CD4+ subsets. VDJ junctions sequenced from type 1 diabetes patients showed fewer insertions and more deletions. Naive, central memory and Treg TCRB repertoires appeared more alike in patients than in healthy donors.

Reverse transcribing all isolated RNA meant expressed TCRB transcripts were sequenced. Here immunoSEQ multiplex PCR was the method, and the copy in TCRdb shows in-frame clones only, minus some. This table holds around 340,000 clones, around 9.7% found once. From germline, CDR1 is PRHDT and CDR2 FYEKMQ (reference sequence). The CDR3 runs 15 residues. Losses at the gene ends were 7 bases for V and 0 bases for J; bases not matched to a gene: 5. The specimen sequenced was central memory CD4+ T cells from blood. The TCR originated in a young man with type 1 diabetes. This chain joins TRBV13 and TRBJ2-1, with 8 bases lining up with TRBD2. The CDR3: CASKRGSDSYNEQFF. The CDR3 region has the DNA TGTGCCAGCAAGCGGGGGAGCGACTCCTACAATGAGCAGTTCTTC.